This T cell receptor (beta chain) was profiled in a study of blood T cells in healthy people across ages. It was roughly 10 milliliters of peripheral blood that were drawn from each donor. The table lists this clonotype with a few counts. Its specificity is unknown. CDR3 length: 16 residues. V dropped 4 bases and J dropped 2; count of bases not matched to a gene: 8. The V gene's germline CDR1 is MNHNS and CDR2 SASEGT. The study's findings and limits: Both naive CD4+ cell counts and diversity were greater in long-lived donors than in aged donors.

The authors ran a second PCR of 7 to 11 cycles using a sample-barcoded 5' primer and a J-beta primer mix. TCRdb itself ran the 5' RACE reads through MiXCR, one entry per CDR3 protein. The sample has 450,000 to 700,000 distinct CDR3 sequences; roughly a quarter are singletons. The sequencing sample was made of blood. V is TRBV6-1 and J is TRBJ2-1; 7 bases are a match to TRBD2. The sequence came from a woman in her 70s in good health. The CDR3 is CASSGLGEGPYNEQFF. The CDR3 nucleotides read TGTGCCAGCAGTGGACTGGGGGAGGGCCCCTACAATGAGCAGTTCTTC.